A selection of T cell receptor beta chains follows, all from one sample in a study of cytomegalovirus exposure and HLA in healthy donors. The repertoire was sequenced with immunoSEQ multiplex PCR; TCRdb's copy has only in-frame clones and lacks some. This listing includes about 39,000 clones. The sample consisted of PBMCs. All receptors derive from a woman in her 30s in good health and CMV-seropositive. CDR3s include the opening cysteine and the closing phenylalanine or tryptophan. The D gene is left open where the match is weak.

D	V	J	DNA	CDR3
TRBD2	TRBV6-4	TRBJ2-3	TGTGCCAGCAGTGGGACTAGCGGGGATACGCAGTATTTT	CASSGTSGDTQYF
NA	TRBV6-1	TRBJ2-3	TGTGCCAGCAGTGGTGCGGGACAGCTAAGCACAGATACGCAGTATTTT	CASSGAGQLSTDTQYF
TRBD1	TRBV5-6	TRBJ1-3	TGTGCCAGCAGCCCGGGACAGAGCTCTGGAAACACCATATATTTT	CASSPGQSSGNTIYF
NA	TRBV7-2	TRBJ2-5	TGTGCCAGCAGCCCTCAAGAGACCCAGTACTTC	CASSPQETQYF
TRBD2	TRBV10-2	TRBJ2-1	TGCGCCAGCAGTGAGTACGGGGGGGGTAGAGGCAATGAGCAGTTCTTC	CASSEYGGGRGNEQFF
TRBD2	TRBV10-2	TRBJ2-1	TGCGCCAGCAGTGAGCCTCCGGGACTAGCGGGCGTTTCCGGTGAGCAGTTCTTC	CASSEPPGLAGVSGEQFF
TRBD1	TRBV27	TRBJ1-2	TGTGCCAGCAGCCGAACCGAGCTATCGGGACAGGGAGGAACCTTGATGGGCTACACCTTC	CASSRTELSGQGGTLMGYTF
NA	TRBV10-1	TRBJ1-5	TGCGCCAGCAGTGAGGGTGGGGGGAGCAATCAGCCCCAGCATTTT	CASSEGGGSNQPQHF
TRBD1	TRBV7-6	TRBJ2-5	TGTGCCAGCAGCTTCCGGGACAGGGCTATGGAGACCCAGTACTTC	CASSFRDRAMETQYF
NA	TRBV6-4	TRBJ1-1	TGTGCCAGCCGTTTCTCTGGCGGCACTGAAGCTTTCTTT	CASRFSGGTEAFF
TRBD2	TRBV2	TRBJ2-5	TGTGCCAGCAGTGTCGTAGCCGGGAGGGAGACCCAGTACTTC	CASSVVAGRETQYF
NA	TRBV6-1	TRBJ2-7	TGTGCCAGCAGCCCCGGAGGGTCTTACGAGCAGTACTTC	CASSPGGSYEQYF
TRBD2	TRBV4-1	TRBJ2-3	TGCGCCAGCAGCCTCCCGAGCGCCGGGGGGGCCGATACGCAGTATTTT	CASSLPSAGGADTQYF
NA	TRBV11-3	TRBJ2-7	TGTGCCAGCAGCAACAGGGCCTCCTACGAGCAGTACTTC	CASSNRASYEQYF
NA	TRBV7-2	TRBJ2-2	TGTGCCAGCAGCTTAGGGAGGGTTGGCGGGGAGCTGTTTTTT	CASSLGRVGGELFF
TRBD1	TRBV18	TRBJ1-2	TGTGCCAGCTCACCTGGGACAGGGACTGCCTATGGCTACACCTTC	CASSPGTGTAYGYTF
NA	TRBV29-1	TRBJ1-4	TGCAGCGTTGCATCGGGCCACGGAGGGGAAAAACTGTTTTTT	CSVASGHGGEKLFF
NA	TRBV6-6	TRBJ2-2	TGTGCCAGCAAGGCGGGGGCGAGCACCGGGGAGCTGTTTTTT	CASKAGASTGELFF
TRBD2	TRBV5-1	TRBJ2-1	TGCGCCAGCAGCTTTACTAGCGGGGGGAAGAATGAGCAGTTCTTC	CASSFTSGGKNEQFF
TRBD2	TRBV4-1	TRBJ2-1	TGCGCCAGCAGCCAAGAATGGGGCGGGGGGGCAGGAGAGCAGTTCTTC	CASSQEWGGGAGEQFF
NA	TRBV2	TRBJ1-4	TGTGCCAGCAGTGAAAACGGGGGAAAACTGTTTTTT	CASSENGGKLFF
TRBD1	TRBV19	TRBJ1-1	TGTGCCAGTAGTATCGGGACAGGGGTGGACACTGAAGCTTTCTTT	CASSIGTGVDTEAFF
TRBD1	TRBV6-9	TRBJ1-5	TGTGCCAGCAGTTCATGGACAGGGAACACTCAGCCCCAGCATTTT	CASSSWTGNTQPQHF
NA	TRBV2	TRBJ1-6	TGTGCCAGCAGGGCCCACAGCAATTCACCCCTCCACTTT	CASRAHSNSPLHF
NA	TRBV15	TRBJ2-2	TGTGCCACCAGCAGGAATAGGGGGAGGGGACGCACCGGGGAGCTGTTTTTT	CATSRNRGRGRTGELFF
TRBD2	TRBV13	TRBJ2-3	TGTGCCAGCAGCTTAGGACTAGCGGACACAGATACGCAGTATTTT	CASSLGLADTDTQYF
TRBD2	TRBV5-1	TRBJ2-7	TGCGCCAGCAGCTTGACTAGCGGGGGAACCTACGAGCAGTACTTC	CASSLTSGGTYEQYF
TRBD1	TRBV5-1	TRBJ1-1	TGCGCCAGCAGCTTGGAGGGACAGGGGGAAGCTTTCTTT	CASSLEGQGEAFF
TRBD1	TRBV13	TRBJ1-1	TGTGCCAGCAGTTTAACAGGGGTGCCTGAAGCTTTCTTT	CASSLTGVPEAFF
TRBD1	TRBV7-9	TRBJ1-5	TGTGCCAGCAGCTTAGGTGGGACAGTAAATCAGCCCCAGCATTTT	CASSLGGTVNQPQHF
TRBD1	TRBV7-9	TRBJ2-3	TGTGCCAGCAGCTTAGCCGGAACAGGGGGCGCAGATACGCAGTATTTT	CASSLAGTGGADTQYF
TRBD2	TRBV6-1	TRBJ2-5	TGTGCCAGCAGTCCTATGAGCGGGGGGGTGGAGACCCAGTACTTC	CASSPMSGGVETQYF
TRBD2	TRBV5-1	TRBJ2-3	TGCGCCAGCAGCTTGGAGGGTAGCGGGGGGGCTAATACGCAGTATTTT	CASSLEGSGGANTQYF
NA	TRBV4-1	TRBJ2-7	TGCGCCAGCAGCCGAAGCGGGCAGGCCGACTACGAGCAGTACTTC	CASSRSGQADYEQYF
TRBD2	TRBV18	TRBJ2-1	TGTGCCAGCTCACCTCCCGGGGGGGCCGGGGGTGAGCAGTTCTTC	CASSPPGGAGGEQFF
TRBD1	TRBV29-1	TRBJ1-2	TGCAGCGCCCTCGGTGGGACAGAAGCTAACTATGGCTACACCTTC	CSALGGTEANYGYTF
NA	TRBV10-1	TRBJ1-3	TGCGCCAGCAGTGAGTTCGGGAACAGTCGAAACACCATATATTTT	CASSEFGNSRNTIYF
TRBD2	TRBV6-5	TRBJ2-5	TGTGCCAGCAGTACTAGCGGGGGAGACCAAGAGACCCAGTACTTC	CASSTSGGDQETQYF
NA	TRBV18	TRBJ1-1	TGTGCCAGCTCAACAAAAGGGGGAGACACTGAAGCTTTCTTT	CASSTKGGDTEAFF
NA	TRBV19	TRBJ2-5	TGTGCCAGTAGTATAAGACAGCTTGAAGAGACCCAGTACTTC	CASSIRQLEETQYF
NA	TRBV5-1	TRBJ1-4	TGCGCCAGCGGGCGTACGAATGAAAAACTGTTTTTT	CASGRTNEKLFF
NA	TRBV7-9	TRBJ2-3	TGTGCCAGCAGCTTCCCGGGTCGGGCCCGGGGAGATACGCAGTATTTT	CASSFPGRARGDTQYF
TRBD1	TRBV7-9	TRBJ1-1	TGTGCCAGCAGCCCGGGACAGGGATATAACTCTGAAGCTTTCTTT	CASSPGQGYNSEAFF
NA	TRBV11-2	TRBJ2-7	TGTGCCAGCAGCGCCCGACTCGAGAGCTCCTACGAGCAGTACTTC	CASSARLESSYEQYF
NA	TRBV5-1	TRBJ1-4	TGCGCCAGCAGCTTGGGGGTTAACAGGGCTGTTGAAAAACTGTTTTTT	CASSLGVNRAVEKLFF
TRBD2	TRBV4-2	TRBJ2-5	TGTGCCAGCAGCCAAAGATCTTCTAGCGGAACTGGGACCCAGTACTTC	CASSQRSSSGTGTQYF
NA	TRBV6-1	TRBJ1-2	TGTGCCAGCAGTGAAGACGGAGGGAATGGCTTTGGCTACACCTTC	CASSEDGGNGFGYTF
NA	TRBV7-8	TRBJ2-5	TGTGCCAGCAGCACTACAGGGATACAAGAGACCCAGTACTTC	CASSTTGIQETQYF
NA	TRBV19	TRBJ2-7	TGTGCCAGTAGCTTCGGACGGGACTCCTACGAGCAGTACTTC	CASSFGRDSYEQYF
NA	TRBV15	TRBJ1-1	TGTGCCACCAGCAGACAGGGGACTGAAGCTTTCTTT	CATSRQGTEAFF